These T cell receptor beta chains were read from a single sample in a study of T cell changes during pregnancy in multiple sclerosis. Sequenced by immunoSEQ multiplex PCR; TCRdb stores in-frame clones only, minus some. The sample lists 55,000 to 85,000 clones, around nine tenths occurring once. This specimen consisted of CD4+ T cells from peripheral blood mononuclear cells, obtained after pregnancy. The receptors come from a female donor with multiple sclerosis, enrolled in a pregnancy study. CDR3s include the opening cysteine and the closing phenylalanine or tryptophan. D genes are given only for firm matches. Clone sizes are given selectively: once, few, many, or a class where the clone is expanded.

size	V	D	J	DNA	CDR3
.	TRBV19	.	TRBJ1-3	TGTGCCAGTAGTCCATCCCCAGAAGGAAACACCATATATTTT	CASSPSPEGNTIYF
.	TRBV6-1	.	TRBJ1-2	TGTGCCAGCAGTGAATCCCCGTACCAGTATGGCTACACCTTC	CASSESPYQYGYTF
few	TRBV19	.	TRBJ1-5	TGTGCCAGTAGTATAGATCGAGAGCGGGTTCAGCCCCAGCATTTT	CASSIDRERVQPQHF
.	TRBV5-1	.	TRBJ1-6	TGCGCCAGCACCCCCGCTGGGGCAGTGGGATCACCCCTCCACTTT	CASTPAGAVGSPLHF
.	TRBV29-1	.	TRBJ2-7	TGCAGCACGAGGACAAGCTACGAGCAGTACTTC	CSTRTSYEQYF
few	TRBV5-3	TRBD1	TRBJ1-5	TGTGCCAGAAGCTCCGCCAGGGGGCGGCCTTTCCATCAGCCCCAGCATTTT	CARSSARGRPFHQPQHF
.	TRBV5-1	.	TRBJ1-5	TGCGCCAGCAGCTTGGATGGAGGTCAGCCCCAGCATTTT	CASSLDGGQPQHF
.	TRBV6-6	.	TRBJ1-3	TGTGCCAGCAGTTTAGGGGCTGGAAACACCATATATTTT	CASSLGAGNTIYF
.	TRBV11-2	TRBD2	TRBJ2-7	TGTGCCAGCAGCAAACTAGCGGGGAACTACGAGCAGTACTTC	CASSKLAGNYEQYF
.	TRBV9	.	TRBJ1-1	TGTGCCAGCAGCGTAGACACCGGGGTCACTGAAGCTTTCTTT	CASSVDTGVTEAFF
.	TRBV6-6	.	TRBJ1-2	TGTGCCAGCAGCCCCACCGCAGGGAACTATGGCTACACCTTC	CASSPTAGNYGYTF
.	TRBV6-1	.	TRBJ2-1	TGTGCCAGCGTCGTGGGGGCCCACTCCTACAATGAGCAGTTCTTC	CASVVGAHSYNEQFF
.	TRBV5-1	TRBD2	TRBJ2-1	TGCGCCAGCAGCTGGACCGGGACTAGTATAGGCAATGAGCAGTTCTTC	CASSWTGTSIGNEQFF
once	TRBV18	TRBD1	TRBJ2-3	TGTGCCAGCTCACAGGCAGACAGGGTATCCACAGATACGCAGTATTTT	CASSQADRVSTDTQYF
.	TRBV5-4	.	TRBJ2-7	TGTGCCAGCAGCCCGGGGACTGCGTCTGGGTACGAGCAGTACTTC	CASSPGTASGYEQYF
.	TRBV2	TRBD2	TRBJ2-1	TGTGCCAGCAGTGGTCCCGAGCGGGGACCGCAGTTCTTC	CASSGPERGPQFF
.	TRBV29-1	TRBD1	TRBJ2-5	TGCAGCGTGACAGGGGCTACTATTGAGACCCAGTACTTC	CSVTGATIETQYF
once	TRBV1	.	TRBJ2-3	TGCACCAGCAGCCTAAGGACTAGCGGGAGAATCGGTAGGACAGATACGCAGTATTTT	CTSSLRTSGRIGRTDTQYF
once	TRBV19	TRBD1	TRBJ1-2	TGTGCCAGTAGTATCACCGGACAGGGCAACTATGGCTACACCTTC	CASSITGQGNYGYTF
once	TRBV19	TRBD2	TRBJ2-4	TGTGCCAGTAGTATATGGGGAACCGGGACTAGCGGGACAAGGGATAACATTCAGTACTTC	CASSIWGTGTSGTRDNIQYF
.	TRBV7-9	TRBD1	TRBJ1-5	TGTGCCAGCAGCTTAGATGGGACAGTAGATCAGCCCCAGCATTTT	CASSLDGTVDQPQHF
.	TRBV5-1	.	TRBJ2-7	TGCGCCAGTCATCCATCGGGGAATTCCTACGAGCAGTACTTC	CASHPSGNSYEQYF
once	TRBV18	TRBD2	TRBJ2-3	TGTGCCAGCTCACCACTACCGACTAGCGGGAAGAAAACAGATACGCAGTATTTT	CASSPLPTSGKKTDTQYF
.	TRBV25-1	.	TRBJ1-1	TGTGCCAGCAGTGAATGGTCGGGGGGAGGGACTGAAGCTTTCTTT	CASSEWSGGGTEAFF
few	TRBV2	TRBD1	TRBJ1-4	TGTGCCAGCAGCCTGGACAGGCCCGCAGAAAAACTGTTTTTT	CASSLDRPAEKLFF
.	TRBV7-6	TRBD2	TRBJ2-1	TGTGCCAGCAGCCCAGGACTAGCGGCTAATGAGCAGTTCTTC	CASSPGLAANEQFF
.	TRBV27	TRBD2	TRBJ2-3	TGTGCCAGCAGTTTTTATATTAGCGGGGTGGGCACAGATACGCAGTATTTT	CASSFYISGVGTDTQYF
.	TRBV19	TRBD2	TRBJ2-5	TGTGCCAGTAGTATGGGAGGGGAAGAGACCCAGTACTTC	CASSMGGEETQYF
.	TRBV25-1	TRBD2	TRBJ2-3	TGTGCCAGCAGTGAGTCGCCTAGCGGGGGGGCCACAGATACGCAGTATTTT	CASSESPSGGATDTQYF
few	TRBV5-4	.	TRBJ2-5	TGTGCCAGCAGCTTGGACCAGGGTCAAGAGACCCAGTACTTC	CASSLDQGQETQYF
.	TRBV29-1	.	TRBJ1-2	TGCAGCGGGCGGGGGGCAGATGGCTACACCTTC	CSGRGADGYTF
.	TRBV13	TRBD2	TRBJ2-2	TGTGCCAGCAGCCGGTTTGGGCGGGAGGGCCGGGCCGGGGAGCTGTTTTTT	CASSRFGREGRAGELFF
.	TRBV28	.	TRBJ2-1	TGTGCCAGCAGTTTGGACGGGAACCCGTTCTTC	CASSLDGNPFF
.	TRBV5-4	.	TRBJ1-1	TGTGCCAGCAGTAAAGACAGGCAGAACACTGAAGCTTTCTTT	CASSKDRQNTEAFF
.	TRBV9	.	TRBJ1-1	TGTGCCAGCAGCGTATATGCGGGCACTGAAGCTTTCTTT	CASSVYAGTEAFF
.	TRBV20-1	.	TRBJ1-2	TGCAGTGCTAGCAGGCTTGATGGCTACACCTTC	CSASRLDGYTF
.	TRBV4-1	.	TRBJ1-1	TGCGCCAGCAGCCTAAGCGGAGGGATGTTGAACACTGAAGCTTTCTTT	CASSLSGGMLNTEAFF
.	TRBV19	.	TRBJ2-7	TGTGCCAGTAGTATTCCGGGTCCCACCTACGAGCAGTACTTC	CASSIPGPTYEQYF
.	TRBV11-3	.	TRBJ2-3	TGTGCCAGCAGCCCCTCGCGGGGATTCACAGATACGCAGTATTTT	CASSPSRGFTDTQYF
.	TRBV2	.	TRBJ2-2	TGTGCCAGCAGTGTTCGTTCTCCCGGGGAGCTGTTTTTT	CASSVRSPGELFF